This TCR beta chain stems from a study of T cells in Graves' hyperthyroidism and ophthalmopathy. V lost 0 bases and J lost 0, with 9 bases in between. This CDR3 is 15 amino acids long. Per the germline V gene, CDR1 is LGHNA and CDR2 is YNFKEQ. Amplified TCR beta CDR3 regions derived from RNA transcripts. The HTBI primer set drove a first-round RT-PCR of the TCR CDR3. TCRdb itself ran the multiplex PCR reads through MiXCR, one entry per CDR3 protein. The top ten clones hold under 20% of a sample with more than 500,000 distinct CDR3 sequences, 46% of them seen once. Study-wide points: Most expanded thyroid clonotypes above 0.001 also appeared in blood. A model of 13 V-J pairs discriminated ophthalmopathy from stable hyperthyroidism.

This clonotype was counted many times. Its antigen is unknown. The sequencing sample was made of peripheral blood or thyroid tissue (not recorded which). V is TRBV4-2 and J is TRBJ2-7; D uncertain. The source of this sequence is an adult woman with Graves' disease, either hyperthyroidism or ophthalmopathy (not recorded which). The CDR3 protein is CASSQEAGSSYEQYF. CDR3 DNA: TGTGCCAGCAGCCAAGAAGCCGGCAGCTCCTACGAGCAGTACTTC.